The subject of this entry is one T cell receptor beta chain. Its antigen is unidentified. CDR1 is MNHEY and CDR2 is SMNVEV in the germline V gene (reference sequence). With 5 bases removed from V and 5 bases from J, the gap between germline ends came to 12 bases. The CDR3 totals 13 residues. This entry comes from a study of OX40 agonist ivuxolimab in advanced cancers. Study overall: Administration of intravenous ivuxolimab to patients occurred every 2 weeks at 0.01 to 10 mg/kg.

Broader study findings: Patients who responded partially at 0.1-3.0 mg/kg showed clonal expansion ranking among the lowest.

Clones were read by immunoSEQ multiplex PCR, and TCRdb kept only the in-frame ones, dropping some. The sample holds about 120,000 clones, just over 90% seen once. This TCR was recovered from an adult with an advanced solid tumor such as melanoma, head and neck, liver or kidney cancer. The gene calls are TRBV27 and TRBJ1-2; D not certain. Sequenced material: CD4+ or CD8+ T cells sorted from blood, taken in a trial of the OX40 agonist ivuxolimab. CDR3 bases: TGTGCCAGCAGTCCCCGACGGTTTTATGGCTACACCTTC. Protein sequence: CASSPRRFYGYTF.